This T cell receptor beta chain was captured in a study of cytomegalovirus exposure and HLA in healthy donors. At the level of the study: An earlier analysis identified under 130 million unique TCR beta sequences in about 179 million T cells. Unique TCRs numbering roughly 85 million, obtained from HLA-typed donors, made up an early data release.

The CDR3 is 14 residues long. V was clipped by 8 bases and J by 1 base, with 15 bases between them. Germline CDR1 reads MNHEY; CDR2 reads SVGAGI. Primers included in the PCR were 60 Vbeta and 13 Jbeta primers. TCRdb keeps only in-frame clones here, not all; method: immunoSEQ multiplex PCR. The profile shows 250,000 to 350,000 clones, 70% to 90% of them singletons. Those who donated were healthy bone marrow donors. V is TRBV6-5 and J is TRBJ2-7; D may be TRBD2 (5 bases). This TCR derives from a man between 35 and 55 years old in good health and CMV-seropositive. Sample: PBMCs. CDR3 amino acids: CASSSAGLSYEQYF. The CDR3 DNA is TGTGCCAGCTCTTCGGCGGGTCTTTCCTACGAGCAGTACTTC.